This T cell receptor beta chain was retrieved from a study of tumor-infiltrating lymphocytes in primary liver carcinoma. Study-wide background: The number of productive TCRbeta reads per sample ranged from roughly 3.5 to 7.13 million and was similar across tissue types.

Germline V gene data show CDR1 as SGHDT and CDR2 as YYEEEE. V was pared by 4 bases and J by 4 bases, with 12 bases between. The CDR3 is 14 residues long. This clonotype was seen a few times. Its target is not known. Study outcomes and limitations: Paired tumor-adjacent and tumor-blood samples overlapped less than tumor region pairs did. Tumors and blood were compared for top-250-clone fraction, and tumors had the significantly higher value (p = 0.039).

For blood RNA, unsorted whole blood served as the source, and germline DNA was extracted too. TCR beta cDNA was prepared out of about 530 ng total RNA by means of a constant-region primer. Libraries for TCR beta were built through three nested multiplex PCR rounds, which together made up a slightly modified ARM-PCR procedure. A C-beta reverse primer and TRBV1-TRBV30 forward primers served in each of the first two PCR rounds, at ten to eleven cycles apiece. From the multiplex PCR reads, TCRdb called clonotypes with MiXCR, one entry per CDR3 protein. The sample includes about 330,000 distinct CDR3 sequences, roughly two thirds of them seen just once.

Sequencing used peripheral blood. The sequence came from a man between 35 and 55 years old with primary liver carcinoma and hepatitis B virus infection. This chain links TRBV5-6 with TRBJ2-1; D tentatively fits TRBD1 or TRBD2 (5 bases each). CDR3 bases: TGTGCCAGCAGCGGTTCCGGGACGTACAATGAGCAGTTCTTC. Protein sequence: CASSGSGTYNEQFF.